The 12 T cell receptor beta chains below were found in one sample sequenced in a study of cytomegalovirus exposure and HLA in healthy donors. Produced via immunoSEQ multiplex PCR; TCRdb's table is partial and in-frame only. The table lists 70,000 or so clones, 94% of them singletons. The sequenced sample was PBMCs. Source of these receptors: a woman aged 18-29 years in good health and CMV-seropositive.

The chain employs TRBV7-3 and TRBJ2-1; D perhaps matches TRBD2 (6 bases). There are 13 residues in the CDR3. The V end was cut by 5 bases, the J end by 6 bases, with 11 bases between. Germline CDR1 reads SGHTA; CDR2 reads FQGTGA. CDR3: CASSKTSSNEQFF. CDR3 DNA sequence: TGTGCCAGCAGCAAGACTAGTTCCAATGAGCAGTTCTTC.

This chain connects TRBV18 to TRBJ1-1; D is unresolved. The CDR3 covers 14 residues. The V end was cut by 1 base, the J end by 9 bases, with 15 bases between. Germline lookup yields CDR1 KGHSH and CDR2 LQKENI. Here the CDR3 reads CASSPRNSGFQAFF. The CDR3 nucleotides are TGTGCCAGCTCACCACGAAATTCGGGGTTCCAAGCTTTCTTT.

This chain uses TRBV7-9 with TRBJ2-1; TRBD2 might be the D (5 bases). The CDR3 spans 15 residues. The germline CDR1 and CDR2 sequences are SEHNR and FQNEAQ (reference sequence). The V end lost 6 bases, the J end lost 2 bases, and 14 bases lay between the germline ends. CDR3 DNA sequence: TGTGCCAGCAGTTCACTAAGCGGCCCCTACAATGAGCAGTTCTTC. It is translated as CASSSLSGPYNEQFF.

The chain has TRBV30 and TRBJ2-3, with a tentative D call TRBD2 (5 bases). This CDR3 has 12 residues. Germline V gene data show CDR1 as GTSNPN and CDR2 as SVGIG (reference sequence). CDR3 sequence (DNA): TGTGCGTCAGACGGGGGCACAGATACGCAGTATTTT. Encoded protein: CASDGGTDTQYF.

The V and J genes are TRBV2 and TRBJ1-1; 8 nucleotides agree with TRBD1. CDR3 length: 14 residues. Germline V CDR1 and CDR2: SNHLY, FYNNEI. J lost 2 bases, V lost 3 bases, and 2 bases had no gene match. CDR3 bases: TGTGCCAGCAGTGAGCAGGGGGCTAACACTGAAGCTTTCTTT. Its translation: CASSEQGANTEAFF.

The chain combines TRBV5-4 with TRBJ1-4; 7 bases map to TRBD1. Unmatched junction bases numbered 9, after V lost 5 bases and J lost 8 bases. Germline V gene sequence: CDR1 SGHNT, CDR2 YYREEE (reference sequence). This CDR3 has 14 residues. CDR3 sequence (DNA): TGTGCCAGCAGTCCCGGACAGGAGGTCGAAAAACTGTTTTTT. Protein: CASSPGQEVEKLFF.

The CDR3 DNA sequence: TGTGCCAGCAGCTTCGGGGGGAACTTGGGAGAGACCCAGTACTTC. Protein: CASSFGGNLGETQYF. This chain connects TRBV7-8 to TRBJ2-5; TRBD2 agrees at 7 bases. The CDR3 consists of 15 residues. V dropped 3 bases and J dropped 4; count of bases not matched to a gene: 8. Germline V CDR1 and CDR2: SGHVS, FQNEAQ.

This rearrangement joins TRBV27 to TRBJ1-2, with TRBD1 identical over 7 bases. The V gene's germline CDR1 is MNHEY and CDR2 SMNVEV (reference sequence). This CDR3 comprises 14 residues. Unmatched junction bases numbered 3, after V lost 4 bases and J lost 1 base. The CDR3 reads CASSWRGLNYGYTF. DNA for the CDR3: TGTGCCAGCAGTTGGAGGGGGCTTAACTATGGCTACACCTTC.

The chain uses TRBV19 and TRBJ1-6, with D tentatively TRBD1 (6 bases). Trimming took 4 bases from V and 8 from J, leaving 9 bases between them. Germline CDR1 LNHDA, CDR2 SQIVND (reference sequence). The CDR3 is 13 residues long. DNA of the CDR3: TGTGCCAGTAGTAACAACAGGGATTCACCCCTCCACTTT. Protein sequence: CASSNNRDSPLHF.

The rearrangement links TRBV10-2 to TRBJ2-5; no firm D call. This CDR3 is 12 amino acids long. Germline CDR1 is WSHSY and CDR2 is SAAADI. The ends were cut back, 8 bases at V and 5 bases at J, with 12 bases in the middle. The CDR3 coding sequence is TGCGCCAGCTCAGCGATTGGGGAGACCCAGTACTTC. It translates to CASSAIGETQYF.

This chain joins TRBV5-8 and TRBJ2-7, with D maybe TRBD1 (6 bases). CDR1 is SGHTS and CDR2 is YDEGEE in the germline V gene. The CDR3 spans 14 residues. The germline V and J ends were trimmed by 2 bases and 3 bases, with 12 bases remaining between them. The CDR3 sequence is CASSFSTGNYEQYF. In DNA form, the CDR3 reads TGTGCCAGCAGCTTTTCGACAGGAAACTACGAGCAGTACTTC.

Comment on this clone: The junction does not match germline at one end; this may be a read error. The CDR3 sequence: CAWSLDRGTGTQYF. The CDR3 bases are TGTGCCTGGAGTTTAGACAGGGGCACAGGTACGCAGTATTTT. The V and J genes are TRBV30 and TRBJ2-3, with 8 bases fitting TRBD1. The CDR3 length is 14 residues. Germline CDR1 and CDR2: GTSNPN and SVGIG (reference sequence).